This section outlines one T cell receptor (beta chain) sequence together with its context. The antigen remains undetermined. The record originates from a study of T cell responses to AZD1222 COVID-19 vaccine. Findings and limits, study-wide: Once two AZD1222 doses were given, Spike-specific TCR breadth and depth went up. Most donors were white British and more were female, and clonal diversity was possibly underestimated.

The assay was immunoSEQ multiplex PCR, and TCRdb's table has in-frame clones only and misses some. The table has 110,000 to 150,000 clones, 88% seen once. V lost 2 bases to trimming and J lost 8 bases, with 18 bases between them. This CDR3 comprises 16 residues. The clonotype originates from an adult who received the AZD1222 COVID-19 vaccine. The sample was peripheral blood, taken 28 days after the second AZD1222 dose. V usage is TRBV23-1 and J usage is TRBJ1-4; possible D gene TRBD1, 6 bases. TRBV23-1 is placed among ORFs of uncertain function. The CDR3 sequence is CASSQVSGGSKEKLFF. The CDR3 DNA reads TGCGCCAGCAGTCAAGTTTCGGGGGGCAGTAAGGAAAAACTGTTTTTT.